This entry describes one T cell receptor beta chain. Germline CDR1 MGHRA, CDR2 YSYEKL. The CDR3 has 11 amino acids. V was shortened by 2 bases and J by 7 bases, with 3 bases between the two germline ends. The data were obtained in a study of graft-versus-host responses after intestinal transplantation. About the study: Among the recipients, transplants were multivisceral, liver-intestinal, or isolated intestinal. Anti-thymocyte globulin induction, then tacrolimus and steroids for two to four years, went to all recipients.

This table comes from immunoSEQ multiplex PCR, and its TCRdb copy is limited to in-frame clones, with some not included. The sample yields 74,000 or so clones, roughly 90% seen once. This receptor was identified in a human patient who received an intestinal transplant, so some T cells may come from the graft donor. The specimen comprised PBMCs, sampled 98 days after intestinal transplantation. The J gene is TRBJ1-5, the V gene TRBV4-1; D not certain. This chain's CDR3 is CASSQPQPQHF. CDR3 in DNA: TGCGCCAGCAGCCAACCACAGCCCCAGCATTTT.